Below are 27 T cell receptor beta chains sequenced from a single sample in a study of regulatory T cells in long-lasting Graves disease. Construction of TCR beta libraries relied on iRepertoire HTBI primers and on Arm-PCR targeting CDR3 regions. TCRdb fed the multiplex PCR reads into MiXCR, producing one record per CDR3 protein. Of 700,000 or so distinct CDR3 sequences in the sample, about 32% were seen once. Regarding time point: persistent/refractory GD, antithyroid drugs over 5 years with positive TRAb. From RNA extracted from PBMCs, the TCR library was made. Material: peripheral blood mononuclear cells (PBMCs), obtained when the disease was refractory, from a patient treated with antithyroid drugs. All receptors come from a female donor with Graves disease.

There are many counts of this clonotype. The chain joins TRBV30 to TRBJ2-5; the D gene is possibly TRBD1 (6 bases). Deletions cut 5 bases from V and 2 bases from J, with 9 bases between. The germline V gene encodes CDR1 GTSNPN and CDR2 SVGIG (reference sequence). The CDR3 is made up of 12 amino acids. Here the CDR3 reads CAWYQGQETQYF. Here the CDR3 DNA reads TGTGCCTGGTACCAGGGGCAAGAGACCCAGTACTTC.

V gene TRBV7-9 combines with J gene TRBJ1-1; D is unclear. The germline V and J ends were trimmed by 1 base and 7 bases, with 10 bases remaining between them. Per the germline V gene, CDR1 is SEHNR and CDR2 is FQNEAQ (reference sequence). This CDR3 contains 13 residues. The CDR3 region has the DNA TGTGCCAGCAGCTTAGGAGTCCGGGGTGAAGCTTTCTTT. It codes for CASSLGVRGEAFF.

The gene calls are TRBV7-7 and TRBJ2-5, with 9 bases matching TRBD2. This CDR3 contains 15 residues. J lost 4 bases, V lost 3 bases, and 6 bases had no gene match. CDR1 and CDR2 from the germline V gene are SSHAT and FNYEAQ (reference sequence). The DNA of the CDR3 is TGTGCCAGCAGCTTCCATGCGGGAGGGCCAGAGACCCAGTACTTC. It specifies CASSFHAGGPETQYF.

The genes are TRBV6-7 and TRBJ2-6, with 8 bases fitting TRBD1. TRBV6-7 is an ORF for which the function is uncertain. V shed 6 bases, J shed 4 bases, and the junction held 2 bases outside the gene matches. The CDR3 runs to 14 residues. The CDR3 DNA reads as TGTGCCAGCAGACAGGGGGAGGGGGCCAACGTCCTGACTTTC. This encodes CASRQGEGANVLTF.

This clonotype was found a few times. The rearrangement uses TRBV4-2 and TRBJ1-4, with TRBD1 as a possible D gene (6 bases). This CDR3 contains 15 residues. From germline, CDR1 is LGHNA and CDR2 YNFKEQ. Trimming shortened V by 3 bases and J by 7 bases, and 15 bases separated the two germline ends. CDR3 loop: CASSQAGSRGEKLFF. CDR3 nucleotide sequence: TGTGCCAGCAGCCAGGCGGGATCCAGGGGTGAAAAACTGTTTTTT.

The chain combines TRBV28 with TRBJ2-7; D remains unclear. The germline gives CDR1 MDHEN, CDR2 SYDVKM. V lost 2 bases and J 4 bases, leaving 9 bases between the germline ends. The CDR3 is 13 residues long. The CDR3, as DNA: TGTGCCAGCAGTTTACCAGCGCCGTACGAGCAGTACTTC. It specifies CASSLPAPYEQYF.

The V gene is TRBV20-1, the J gene TRBJ1-2, with TRBD1 matching 7 bases. Germline-derived CDR1 and CDR2 are DFQATT and SNEGSKA (reference sequence). V shed 6 bases, J shed 7 bases, and the junction held 11 bases outside the gene matches. This CDR3 contains 13 residues. CDR3 bases: TGCAGTGCCGCCGGACAGGCGGACTCTGGCTACACCTTC. It translates to CSAAGQADSGYTF.

This chain uses TRBV5-1 with TRBJ2-5; D not resolved. The CDR3 sequence is 14 residues long. V shed 0 bases and J shed 5 bases, with 11 bases lying between them. Germline CDR1 is SGHRS and CDR2 is YFSETQ. The CDR3 is CASSLDPARETQYF. CDR3 coding DNA: TGCGCCAGCAGCTTGGACCCAGCGAGGGAGACCCAGTACTTC.

This clonotype turned up a few times. CDR3 sequence (DNA): TGTGCCAGCAGCCCTTCGGAGGGCCTTAACGAGCAGTACTTC. Residues: CASSPSEGLNEQYF. The V gene is TRBV12-3 or TRBV12-4, the J gene TRBJ2-7, with D possibly TRBD2 on 6 matching bases. With 6 bases removed from V and 5 bases from J, the gap between germline ends came to 17 bases. The CDR3 consists of 14 residues.

Details on this clonotype: The junction shows a germline mismatch at one end, possibly a read error. This chain links TRBV10-3 with TRBJ1-1; D is unclear. CDR3 size: 14 residues. Germline CDR1 is ENHRY and CDR2 is SYGVKD. This CDR3 is CAISEEGGSTEASF. CDR3 nucleotides: TGTGCCATCAGTGAGGAAGGAGGGAGCACTGAAGCTTCCTTT.

The V gene is TRBV18, the J gene TRBJ1-6; possible D gene TRBD1, 6 bases. Germline V gives CDR1 KGHSH, CDR2 LQKENI. V lost 2 bases to trimming and J lost 14 bases, with 19 bases between them. This CDR3 comprises 15 residues. CDR3 sequence: CASSPSGGAQVSLHF. CDR3 coding DNA: TGTGCCAGCTCACCATCGGGGGGGGCCCAAGTCTCCCTCCACTTT.

The chain uses TRBV5-1 and TRBJ1-1, with 7 bases that match TRBD1. CDR3 length: 15 residues. Germline trimming cut 4 bases from V and 4 bases from J; bases unmatched to any gene: 10. CDR1 and CDR2 from the germline V gene are SGHRS and YFSETQ. The CDR3 bases are TGCGCCAGCAGCGGACGACAGGGAAGAGGCACTGAAGCTTTCTTT. This codes for CASSGRQGRGTEAFF. The full variable domain, rest sourced from reference TRBV5-1 and TRBJ1-1, is KAGVTQTPRYLIKTRGQQVTLSCSPISGHRSVSWYQQTPGQGLQFLFEYFSETQRNKGNFPGRFSGRQFSNSRSEMNVSTLELGDSALYLCASSGRQGRGTEAFFGQGTRLTVV.

In its sample, this clonotype was seen a few times. This chain links TRBV20-1 with TRBJ1-4; D not resolved. Germline CDR1 and CDR2: DFQATT and SNEGSKA (reference sequence). With 6 bases removed from V and 8 bases from J, the gap between germline ends came to 16 bases. CDR3 length: 13 residues. CDR3 in DNA: TGCAGTGCAGCGGGCCTTGGGGAGGAAAAACTGTTTTTT. This translates into CSAAGLGEEKLFF.

This clonotype came up once. The rearrangement joins TRBV7-8 to TRBJ1-1; the D gene is possibly TRBD1 (6 bases). The ends were cut back, 9 bases at V and 4 bases at J, with 21 bases in the middle. The CDR3 covers 15 residues. Germline V CDR1 and CDR2: SGHVS, FQNEAQ. CDR3 in amino acids: CASSIERGLFTEAFF. CDR3 bases: TGTGCCAGTAGTATAGAGCGGGGGCTTTTCACTGAAGCTTTCTTT. Supplemented by reference TRBV7-8 and TRBJ1-1, the full variable domain reads GAGVSQSPRYKVAKRGQDVALRCDPISGHVSLFWYQQALGQGPEFLTYFQNEAQLDKSGLPSDRFFAERPEGSVSTLKIQRTQQEDSAVYLCASSIERGLFTEAFFGQGTRLTVV.

This clonotype has at least ten counts. The chain employs TRBV29-1 and TRBJ1-5; TRBD1 might be the D (5 bases). Trimming took off 2 bases at V and 7 bases at J, with 12 bases between the two ends. This CDR3 is built from 13 residues. Looked up from germline, CDR1 is SQVTM and CDR2 is ANQGSEA. In DNA, the CDR3 is TGCAGCGTTGAACTTTCCAGGGACCAGCCCCAGCATTTT. Translating it yields CSVELSRDQPQHF.

Only a few counts were recorded for this clonotype. The DNA of the CDR3 is TGTGCCAGCACCGGGGACAGGAGCTCCTACGAGCAGTACTTC. This gives the protein CASTGDRSSYEQYF. The chain couples TRBV12-3 or TRBV12-4 to TRBJ2-7; 8 bases align to TRBD1. V trimming: 7 bases; J trimming: 0 bases; junction bases outside the gene matches: 5. The CDR3 length is 14 residues.

The chain couples TRBV28 to TRBJ1-2; 8 bases map to TRBD1. Germline lookup yields CDR1 MDHEN and CDR2 SYDVKM. CDR3 size: 15 residues. V dropped 2 bases and J dropped 4; count of bases not matched to a gene: 6. The CDR3 reads CASSLGTGLLYGYTF. The CDR3 nucleotides read TGTGCCAGCAGTTTAGGGACAGGACTCCTCTATGGCTACACCTTC.

This clonotype was seen a single time. The genes are TRBV2 and TRBJ2-1; the D gene is possibly TRBD1 (7 bases). The CDR3 length is 12 residues. V lost 8 bases to trimming and J lost 9 bases, with 14 bases between them. Germline V gene sequence: CDR1 SNHLY, CDR2 FYNNEI. The CDR3 loop reads CASGFQGGEQFF. CDR3 nucleotide sequence: TGTGCCAGCGGGTTCCAGGGGGGTGAGCAGTTCTTC.

This clonotype was picked up a small number of times. This chain joins TRBV29-1 and TRBJ1-1; maybe TRBD1 (5 bases). This CDR3 comprises 12 residues. CDR1 is SQVTM, CDR2 ANQGSEA, per germline. With 6 bases removed from V and 8 bases from J, the gap between germline ends came to 16 bases. For the CDR3, the DNA is TGCAGCGTCCGGGACGTGAGATCGGAAGCTTTCTTT. It translates to CSVRDVRSEAFF.

The chain combines TRBV7-2 with TRBJ1-1; D remains unclear. This CDR3 comprises 15 residues. With 5 bases removed from V and 4 bases from J, the gap between germline ends came to 17 bases. Germline V gene lookup returns CDR1 SGHTA and CDR2 FQGNSA. This CDR3 reads CASSPSWVAGTEAFF. In DNA, the CDR3 is TGTGCCAGCAGCCCAAGCTGGGTAGCGGGCACTGAAGCTTTCTTT.

The chain has TRBV6-2 or TRBV6-3 and TRBJ1-1; D might be TRBD1 (5 bases). The CDR3 loop spans 15 amino acids. V lost 0 bases to trimming and J lost 0 bases, with 8 bases between them. Germline lookup yields CDR1 MNHEY and CDR2 SVGEGT. The CDR3 nucleotides read TGTGCCAGCAGTTACTCGGACACACTGAACACTGAAGCTTTCTTT. It yields the protein CASSYSDTLNTEAFF.

The chain employs TRBV20-1 and TRBJ1-4; 7 nucleotides line up with TRBD1. CDR1 and CDR2 (germline): DFQATT, SNEGSKA (reference sequence). CDR3 length: 16 residues. Trimming removed 6 bases from V and 7 bases from J; junction bases left unmatched: 17. DNA of the CDR3: TGCAGTGCGCCCCCTCTTACAGGGGAGGGTTTTGAAAAACTGTTTTTT. Protein: CSAPPLTGEGFEKLFF.

This clonotype has just one count. The chain carries TRBV7-3 and TRBJ2-1; D is unresolved. Germline loops: CDR1 SGHTA, CDR2 FQGTGA. The CDR3 is made up of 12 amino acids. V lost 5 bases, J lost 7 bases, and 9 bases lay in between. In DNA form, the CDR3 reads TGTGCCAGCAGCCCTCTAGGGAATGAGCAGTTCTTC. Translated: CASSPLGNEQFF.

The chain combines TRBV24-1 with TRBJ1-2; no clear D. CDR1 is KGHDR, CDR2 SFDVKD, per germline. Trimming left V 2 bases short and J 2 bases short, with 20 bases between. The CDR3 covers 18 residues. DNA for the CDR3: TGTGCCACCAGTGATTCGCCGAAAGGTGCGCCGAAAAACTATGGCTACACCTTC. This codes for CATSDSPKGAPKNYGYTF.

This clonotype has only a few counts. The genes are TRBV10-3 and TRBJ2-7, with 7 bases aligning to TRBD1. The V segment lost 3 bases and the J segment 4 bases; nucleotides outside the gene matches: 6. In germline, CDR1 is ENHRY, CDR2 SYGVKD. The CDR3 extends over 14 amino acids. CDR3 nucleotides: TGTGCCATCAGTGATAAGGGACAGCGGTACGAGCAGTACTTC. Its translation is CAISDKGQRYEQYF.

This clonotype has only a few counts. The chain recombines TRBV30 with TRBJ1-1; no firm D call. V was clipped by 3 bases and J by 0 bases, with 8 bases between them. This CDR3 contains 13 residues. CDR1 is GTSNPN and CDR2 is SVGIG in the germline V gene (reference sequence). CDR3 loop: CAWRRQLNTEAFF. CDR3 nucleotides: TGTGCCTGGAGAAGGCAGCTGAACACTGAAGCTTTCTTT.

With regard to this clonotype: A read error may produce the germline difference seen at one junction end. The chain carries TRBV5-1 and TRBJ1-2; 8 nucleotides match TRBD1. CDR3 length: 17 amino acids. Looked up from germline, CDR1 is SGHRS and CDR2 is YFSETQ. The CDR3 DNA sequence: TGTGCCAGCAGCTTAGCTCCCCAGCCGGGACAGGTCTATGGCTACACCTTC. Protein sequence: CASSLAPQPGQVYGYTF.